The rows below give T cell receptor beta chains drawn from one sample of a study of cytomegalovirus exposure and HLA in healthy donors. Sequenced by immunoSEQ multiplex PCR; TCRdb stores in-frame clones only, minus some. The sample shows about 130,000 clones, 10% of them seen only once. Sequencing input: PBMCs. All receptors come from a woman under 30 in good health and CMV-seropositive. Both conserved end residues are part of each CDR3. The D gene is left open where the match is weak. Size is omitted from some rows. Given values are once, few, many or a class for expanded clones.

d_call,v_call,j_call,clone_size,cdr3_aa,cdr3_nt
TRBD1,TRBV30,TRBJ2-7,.,CAWRTEGGSRDRGPYEQYF,TGTGCCTGGAGGACGGAGGGCGGTAGCCGGGACAGGGGGCCTTACGAGCAGTACTTC
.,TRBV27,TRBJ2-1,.,CASTTNRNSYNEQFF,TGTGCCAGTACGACCAACAGGAATTCCTACAATGAGCAGTTCTTC
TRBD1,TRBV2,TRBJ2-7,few,CAILGQGESYEQYF,TGTGCCATTTTAGGACAGGGGGAATCCTACGAGCAGTACTTC
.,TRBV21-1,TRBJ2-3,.,CASLYRAAWSGLYTDTQYF,TGTGCCAGCCTATACAGGGCAGCTTGGAGCGGACTCTACACAGATACGCAGTATTTT
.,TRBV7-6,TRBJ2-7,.,CASSRSRDHEQYF,TGTGCCAGCAGCCGCTCGCGGGACCACGAGCAGTACTTC
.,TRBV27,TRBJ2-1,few,CASSAHINNEQFF,TGTGCCAGCAGTGCCCACATAAACAATGAGCAGTTCTTC
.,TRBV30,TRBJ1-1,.,CAWSAMITGEAFF,TGTGCCTGGAGTGCTATGATCACGGGTGAAGCTTTCTTT
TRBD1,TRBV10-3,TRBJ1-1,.,CAMGQTNTEAFF,TGTGCCATGGGACAGACGAACACTGAAGCTTTCTTT
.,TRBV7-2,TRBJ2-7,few,CASSTRGRGEQYF,TGTGCCAGCAGCACTAGGGGGCGGGGTGAGCAGTACTTC
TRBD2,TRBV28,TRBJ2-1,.,CASTLRLGLAGASSYNGQFF,TGTGCCAGCACCCTACGACTGGGACTAGCGGGAGCGAGCTCCTACAATGGGCAGTTCTTC
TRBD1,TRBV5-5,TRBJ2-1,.,CASSGRDRNPEQFF,TGTGCCAGCAGCGGGCGGGACAGGAACCCTGAGCAGTTCTTC
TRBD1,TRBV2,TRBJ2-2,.,CASSVSTGGTGELFF,TGTGCCAGCAGTGTTTCGACAGGGGGGACCGGGGAGCTGTTTTTT
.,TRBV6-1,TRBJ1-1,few,CASSEGSLLTDLRRTEAFF,TGTGCCAGCAGTGAGGGAAGTTTATTAACAGACCTAAGGAGGACTGAAGCTTTCTTT
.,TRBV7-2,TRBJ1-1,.,CASSSRYEAFF,TGTGCCAGCAGCTCCAGGTATGAAGCTTTCTTT
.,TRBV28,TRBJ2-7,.,CASSFETAISYEQYF,TGTGCCAGCAGTTTTGAGACAGCAATCTCCTACGAGCAGTACTTC
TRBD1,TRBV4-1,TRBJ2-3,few,CASSQAGTGGTDTQYF,TGCGCCAGCAGCCAAGCAGGGACAGGGGGGACAGATACGCAGTATTTT
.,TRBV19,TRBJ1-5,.,CASSIQNSNQPQHF,TGTGCCAGTAGTATACAGAATAGCAATCAGCCCCAGCATTTT
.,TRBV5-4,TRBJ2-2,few,CASTLPISGGELFF,TGTGCCAGCACCCTTCCTATTTCAGGGGGGGAGCTGTTTTTT
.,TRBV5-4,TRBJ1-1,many,CASSPPDTTEAFF,TGTGCCAGCAGCCCTCCTGACACGACTGAAGCTTTCTTT
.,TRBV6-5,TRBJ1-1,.,CASGQVPTEAFF,TGTGCCAGCGGGCAGGTTCCCACTGAAGCTTTCTTT
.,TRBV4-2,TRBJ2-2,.,CASSQEQDDTGELFF,TGTGCCAGCAGCCAAGAACAGGATGATACCGGGGAGCTGTTTTTT
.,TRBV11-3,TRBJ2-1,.,CASGEPPSSYNEQFF,TGTGCCAGCGGAGAACCCCCGTCCTCCTACAATGAGCAGTTCTTC
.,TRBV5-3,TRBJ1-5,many,CARSPPGNSNQPQHF,TGTGCCAGAAGCCCGCCGGGGAATAGCAATCAGCCCCAGCATTTT
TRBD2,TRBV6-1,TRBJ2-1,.,CASSERGASRNEQFF,TGTGCCAGCAGCGAGCGGGGGGCGTCTCGGAATGAGCAGTTCTTC
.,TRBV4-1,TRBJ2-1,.,CASSQSGEQFF,TGCGCCAGCAGCCAATCGGGTGAGCAGTTCTTC
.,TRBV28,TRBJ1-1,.,CASRGPENTEAFF,TGTGCCAGCAGGGGCCCAGAGAACACTGAAGCTTTCTTT
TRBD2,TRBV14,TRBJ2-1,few,CASSPHSGLGPNNEQFF,TGTGCCAGCAGCCCACACTCCGGACTAGGCCCTAACAATGAGCAGTTCTTC
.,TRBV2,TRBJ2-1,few,CASSGNGNEQFF,TGTGCCAGCAGTGGAAACGGCAATGAGCAGTTCTTC
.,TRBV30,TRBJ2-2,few,CAWMKPRELFF,TGTGCCTGGATGAAGCCTCGGGAGCTGTTTTTT
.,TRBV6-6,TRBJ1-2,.,CASSYSGGGGYTF,TGTGCCAGCAGTTACTCTGGGGGGGGTGGCTACACCTTC
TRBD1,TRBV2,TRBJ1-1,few,CASKGQGDTEAFF,TGTGCCAGCAAAGGACAGGGGGACACTGAAGCTTTCTTT
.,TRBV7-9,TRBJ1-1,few,CASSLGSGDTEAFF,TGTGCCAGCAGCTTAGGAAGCGGGGACACTGAAGCTTTCTTT
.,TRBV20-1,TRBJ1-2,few,CTARRNTGYTF,TGCACGGCCAGGAGGAACACGGGCTACACCTTC
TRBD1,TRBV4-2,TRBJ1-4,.,CASSQVGQGGEKLFF,TGTGCCAGCAGCCAAGTGGGACAGGGAGGAGAAAAACTGTTTTTT
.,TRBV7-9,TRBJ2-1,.,CASSLAHSTSSYNEQFF,TGTGCCAGCAGCTTGGCCCATAGCACGAGCTCCTACAATGAGCAGTTCTTC
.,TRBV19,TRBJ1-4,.,CASRGDEKLFF,TGTGCCAGTAGAGGAGACGAAAAACTGTTTTTT
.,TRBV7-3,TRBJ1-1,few,CASSVEEFTEAFF,TGTGCCAGCAGCGTAGAAGAATTCACTGAAGCTTTCTTT
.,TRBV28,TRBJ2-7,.,CASSARATYEQYF,TGTGCCAGCAGTGCGCGGGCGACCTACGAGCAGTACTTC
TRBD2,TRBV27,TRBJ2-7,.,CASSLGLAGFNEQYF,TGTGCCAGCAGTTTGGGACTAGCGGGATTCAACGAGCAGTACTTC
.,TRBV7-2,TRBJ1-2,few,CASSLANPSYGYTF,TGTGCCAGCAGCTTAGCTAACCCGAGCTATGGCTACACCTTC
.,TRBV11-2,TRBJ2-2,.,CASSTTGLTGELFF,TGTGCCAGCAGCACAACAGGATTAACCGGGGAGCTGTTTTTT
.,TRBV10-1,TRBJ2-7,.,CASSPHHTYEQYF,TGCGCCAGCAGCCCACACCATACCTACGAGCAGTACTTC
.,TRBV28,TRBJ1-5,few,CASSRLPGGNQPQHF,TGTGCCAGCAGCCGCCTCCCAGGTGGCAATCAGCCCCAGCATTTT
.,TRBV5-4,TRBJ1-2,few,CASSLAGVRDGYTF,TGTGCCAGCAGCTTGGCAGGGGTACGGGACGGCTACACCTTC
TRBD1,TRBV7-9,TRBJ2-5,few,CASSLALGTGAFQETQYF,TGTGCCAGCAGCTTAGCGCTGGGGACAGGGGCTTTCCAAGAGACCCAGTACTTC
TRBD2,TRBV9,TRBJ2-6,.,CASSVLAGAGANVLTF,TGTGCCAGCAGCGTGCTAGCGGGAGCTGGGGCCAACGTCCTGACTTTC
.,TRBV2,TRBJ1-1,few,CASSENSAEAFF,TGTGCCAGCAGTGAAAATTCAGCTGAAGCTTTCTTT
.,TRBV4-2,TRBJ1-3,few,CASSGGLLSGNTIYF,TGTGCCAGCAGCGGGGGACTCCTCTCTGGAAACACCATATATTTT